These 21 T cell receptor beta chains came from one sample sequenced in a study of blood T cells in healthy people across ages. Primers used in a second PCR of roughly 6 to 12 cycles were a sample-barcoded 5' primer and a J-beta primer mix. MiXCR, applied by TCRdb to the 5' RACE reads, yields one record per CDR3 protein. The table has 700,000 or so distinct CDR3 sequences, less than 45% seen once. The sequenced material came from blood. All receptors come from an older man in good health.

This clonotype has ten or more counts. The rearrangement joins TRBV29-1 to TRBJ2-3; TRBD2 might be the D (5 bases). Trimming stripped 0 bases from V and 2 bases from J, with 12 bases between. The germline V gene encodes CDR1 SQVTM and CDR2 ANQGSEA. This CDR3 has 15 amino acids. CDR3 sequence: CSVEDISVPTDTQYF. As DNA, the CDR3 is TGCAGCGTTGAAGATATTAGCGTGCCCACAGATACGCAGTATTTT.

This chain links TRBV27 with TRBJ2-1; the match to TRBD1 covers 7 bases. V dropped 3 bases and J dropped 2; count of bases not matched to a gene: 4. Germline values: CDR1 MNHEY, CDR2 SMNVEV (reference sequence). The CDR3 extends over 15 amino acids. The CDR3 coding sequence is TGTGCCAGCAGTTTGAGGGACAGAGCCTACAATGAGCAGTTCTTC. Its translation is CASSLRDRAYNEQFF.

The rearrangement joins TRBV20-1 to TRBJ2-5; 8 positions match TRBD2. V gave up 1 base and J gave up 5 bases; unmatched junction bases: 6. The V gene's germline CDR1 is DFQATT and CDR2 SNEGSKA (reference sequence). This CDR3 region has 14 residues. This CDR3 reads CSARGSGRGETQYF. The CDR3, as DNA: TGCAGTGCTAGAGGAAGCGGGAGAGGGGAGACCCAGTACTTC.

V gene TRBV4-3 combines with J gene TRBJ2-7, with a tentative D call TRBD1 (6 bases). Germline CDR1 and CDR2: LGHNA and YSLEER. V was shortened by 0 bases and J by 6 bases, with 15 bases between the two germline ends. The CDR3 is made up of 15 amino acids. CDR3 region: CASSQELQGGGEQYF. For the CDR3, the DNA is TGCGCCAGCAGCCAAGAGCTACAAGGGGGTGGCGAGCAGTACTTC.

This clonotype has more than one count but fewer than ten. The rearrangement uses TRBV28 and TRBJ2-7; the match to TRBD2 covers 11 bases. Germline assignment: CDR1 MDHEN and CDR2 SYDVKM. V lost 2 bases, J lost 8 bases, and 11 bases stayed unmatched. The CDR3 sequence is 16 residues long. The CDR3 coding sequence is TGTGCCAGCAGTTTACACCCCCGGCTAGCGGGAGGAAAGCAGTACTTC. Protein product: CASSLHPRLAGGKQYF. Looking up the rest from reference TRBV28 and TRBJ2-7 gives the full variable domain: DVKVTQSSRYLVKRTGEKVFLECVQDMDHENMFWYRQDPGLGLRLIYFSYDVKMKEKGDIPEGYSVSREKKERFSLILESASTNQTSMYLCASSLHPRLAGGKQYFGPGTRLTVT.

This clonotype was seen a few times. This CDR3 is CASSLAGRQDGYTF. CDR3 sequence (DNA): TGCGCCAGCAGCCTCGCGGGCCGTCAGGATGGCTACACCTTC. V usage is TRBV5-1 and J usage is TRBJ1-2; D unresolved. The V end lost 4 bases, the J end lost 6 bases, and 16 bases lay between the germline ends. This CDR3 comprises 14 residues. Germline lookup yields CDR1 SGHRS and CDR2 YFSETQ.

This rearrangement joins TRBV6-5 to TRBJ2-1, with 9 bases that match TRBD1. Gene TRBJ2-7 matches the end of the DNA better, so the J call may be wrong. Germline V gene data show CDR1 as MNHEY and CDR2 as SVGAGI. The CDR3 spans 15 residues. The CDR3 DNA is TGTGCCAGCAGGGTACAGGGGGCGCAGGACAATGAGCAGTACTTC. Translation gives CASRVQGAQDNEQYF.

This clonotype appeared a few times. The chain recombines TRBV4-3 with TRBJ2-7; maybe TRBD2 (7 bases). The CDR3 runs to 16 residues. Per germline, CDR1 LGHNA and CDR2 YSLEER. Trimming left V 0 bases short and J 7 bases short, with 19 bases between. This CDR3 is CASSQDWGGSYNEQYF. The CDR3 coding sequence is TGCGCCAGCAGCCAAGATTGGGGGGGCTCCTACAATGAGCAGTACTTC.

This clonotype has a handful of counts. This chain uses TRBV28 with TRBJ2-5; TRBD1 matches 9 bases. The end of the DNA is better explained by TRBJ2-7, so the J call may be wrong. Germline loops: CDR1 MDHEN, CDR2 SYDVKM. The CDR3 totals 15 residues. CDR3 sequence: CASSRPDRGSGEQYF. CDR3 sequence (DNA): TGTGCCAGCAGTCGTCCGGACAGGGGATCGGGCGAGCAGTACTTC.

This clonotype came up a few times. V and J are TRBV4-3 and TRBJ2-1; 7 bases map to TRBD1. V lost 5 bases, J lost 4 bases, and 8 bases stayed unmatched. CDR3 length: 15 amino acids. Germline CDR1 reads LGHNA; CDR2 reads YSLEER. The CDR3 nucleotides are TGCGCCAGCAGCAAAGGGGGCGCATCATACAATGAGCAGTTCTTC. It encodes CASSKGGASYNEQFF.

V usage is TRBV27 and J usage is TRBJ2-2; perhaps TRBD2 as D (6 bases). The ends were cut back, 5 bases at V and 5 bases at J, with 15 bases in the middle. The germline CDR1 and CDR2 sequences are MNHEY and SMNVEV (reference sequence). This CDR3 is 15 amino acids long. DNA for the CDR3: TGTGCCAGCAGTCGTTCGGGAGTCTTAACCGGGGAGCTGTTTTTT. Translation gives CASSRSGVLTGELFF.

This chain joins TRBV20-1 and TRBJ2-7; 9 nucleotides line up with TRBD2. Germline lookup yields CDR1 DFQATT and CDR2 SNEGSKA (reference sequence). With 1 base clipped from V and 7 bases from J, the junction kept 17 bases outside the gene matches. CDR3 length: 17 amino acids. CDR3 coding DNA: TGCAGTGCTAGAGGGTTCGGTCAGCGGGAGGTGGAGAGGGAGCAGTACTTC. Encoded protein: CSARGFGQREVEREQYF.

The chain has TRBV6-6 and TRBJ1-2; 10 nucleotides align to TRBD1. Looked up from germline, CDR1 is MNHNY and CDR2 is SVGAGI (reference sequence). The trim removed 7 bases at V and 3 bases at J, leaving 8 bases unmatched. This CDR3 is built from 15 residues. This chain's CDR3 is CASTPSGQGDYGYTF. The CDR3, as DNA: TGTGCCAGCACCCCCAGCGGACAGGGGGACTATGGCTACACCTTC.

This clonotype was picked up a small number of times. The chain recombines TRBV7-2 with TRBJ2-3, with TRBD2 matching over 10 bases. CDR3 length equals 17 residues. V was clipped by 5 bases and J by 4 bases; unmatched bases: 12. The germline V gene has CDR1 SGHTA and CDR2 FQGNSA. This chain's CDR3 is CASSPGSGRAMSDTQYF. In DNA, the CDR3 is TGTGCCAGCAGCCCAGGGAGCGGGAGGGCGATGTCAGATACGCAGTATTTT.

This clonotype came up many times. The chain couples TRBV12-3 or TRBV12-4 to TRBJ1-2; D is uncertain. The V gene lost 5 bases and the J gene lost 1 base, with 11 bases spanning the gap. The CDR3 runs to 14 residues. CDR3 nucleotide sequence: TGTGCCAGCAGTATCCAGGTTATTAACTATGGCTACACCTTC. Its protein product is CASSIQVINYGYTF.

The rearrangement uses TRBV11-2 and TRBJ2-5; maybe TRBD1 (5 bases). This CDR3 contains 16 residues. Germline V gene sequence: CDR1 SGHAT, CDR2 FQNNGV. V was trimmed by 1 base and J by 11 bases, leaving 23 bases between them. This CDR3 is CASSLVRAGSGTEQYF. In DNA form, the CDR3 reads TGTGCCAGCAGCTTAGTAAGGGCAGGGTCCGGCACTGAGCAGTACTTC.

A remark on this clonotype: With a much larger clone just one base away, this may be a read error. V gene TRBV7-9 combines with J gene TRBJ2-3, with D possibly being TRBD2 (6 bases). Deletions cut 5 bases from V and 8 bases from J, with 17 bases between. The CDR3 has 14 residues. Germline V gene sequence: CDR1 SEHNR, CDR2 FQNEAQ (reference sequence). CDR3 bases: TGTGCCAGCAGCGACGGGACTCCATGGGGTACGCAGTATTTT. This translates into CASSDGTPWGTQYF.

The genes are TRBV28 and TRBJ2-7; 8 positions match TRBD1. This CDR3 region has 15 residues. Germline assignment: CDR1 MDHEN and CDR2 SYDVKM. The V segment lost 6 bases and the J segment 4 bases; nucleotides outside the gene matches: 11. As DNA, the CDR3 is TGTGCCAGCAGCTTGCAGGGGGCCGATAGATACGAGCAGTACTTC. It yields the protein CASSLQGADRYEQYF.

V usage is TRBV3-1 and J usage is TRBJ1-5; D gene uncertain. This CDR3 contains 13 residues. V lost 2 bases and J lost 6, with 8 bases in between. The germline CDR1 and CDR2 sequences are LGHDT and YNNKEL (reference sequence). In DNA, the CDR3 is TGTGCCAGCAGCCAAACCTACGGTCAGCCCCAGCATTTT. It is translated as CASSQTYGQPQHF.

This clonotype occurred many times. The chain is built from TRBV13 and TRBJ2-7; tentative D call: TRBD1 (6 bases). The CDR3 extends over 17 amino acids. Germline CDR1 reads PRHDT; CDR2 reads FYEKMQ (reference sequence). Trimming left V 3 bases short and J 2 bases short, with 20 bases between. This chain's CDR3 is CASSFGFLGQTTYEQYF. As DNA, the CDR3 is TGTGCCAGCAGCTTCGGATTTCTAGGACAGACTACCTACGAGCAGTACTTC.

Comment on this clonotype: An end of the junction differs from the germline gene, which may be a read error. The CDR3 here is CASSLDRVAGSGYGQYF. The DNA for the CDR3 is TGTGCCAGCAGCTTAGATCGAGTAGCGGGATCTGGCTACGGGCAGTACTTC. The rearrangement joins TRBV7-2 to TRBJ2-7, with 8 positions matching TRBD2. The length of the CDR3 is 17 residues. CDR1 SGHTA and CDR2 FQGNSA come from the germline V gene.